Listed here are 26 T cell receptor beta chains from one sample, sequenced in a study of control samples from healthy donors and cancer patients. Sequencing used immunoSEQ multiplex PCR; TCRdb keeps in-frame clones, though not all of them. The repertoire holds 24,000 or so clones, with approximately 85% as singletons. Specimen: PBMCs. The receptors shown here come from a man aged 55 to 69 with head and neck cancer.

The chain combines TRBV7-9 with TRBJ2-1, with 10 bases fitting TRBD1. The CDR3 covers 15 residues. After removal of 3 bases from V and 4 bases from J, the junction contained 3 bases not matched to a gene. CDR1 is SEHNR and CDR2 is FQNEAQ in the germline V gene (reference sequence). This CDR3 is CASSFGTGAYNEQFF. The CDR3 DNA reads as TGTGCCAGCAGCTTCGGGACAGGGGCGTACAATGAGCAGTTCTTC.

J is TRBJ2-7 and V is TRBV7-8, with TRBD1 matching 7 bases. Germline V gives CDR1 SGHVS, CDR2 FQNEAQ. After removal of 5 bases from V and 1 base from J, the junction contained 5 bases not matched to a gene. The CDR3 is 14 residues long. This chain's CDR3 is CASSTRQGSYEQYV. The CDR3 coding sequence is TGTGCCAGCAGCACCCGACAGGGTTCCTACGAGCAGTACGTC.

This clone appeared a few times. The chain employs TRBV7-8 and TRBJ2-7; no reliable D call. The CDR3 extends over 12 amino acids. Trimming stripped 0 bases from V and 6 bases from J, with 6 bases between. Germline V gene lookup returns CDR1 SGHVS and CDR2 FQNEAQ. The CDR3 here is CASSLAQGEQYV. CDR3 bases: TGTGCCAGCAGCTTAGCGCAAGGCGAGCAGTACGTC.

This clone was counted once. This chain uses TRBV11-2 with TRBJ2-1; 7 nucleotides agree with TRBD1. Germline values: CDR1 SGHAT, CDR2 FQNNGV. This CDR3 spans 15 amino acids. V shed 5 bases and J 6 bases; nucleotides not matched to a gene: 10. The CDR3 region is CASSPNRQGTNEQFF. DNA of the CDR3: TGTGCCAGCAGCCCAAATCGACAGGGTACCAATGAGCAGTTCTTC.

The chain couples TRBV4-2 to TRBJ1-5, with D possibly being TRBD1 (5 bases). Trimming left V 1 base short and J 1 base short, with 11 bases between. The CDR3 has 16 residues. Germline V gene data show CDR1 as LGHNA and CDR2 as YNFKEQ. CDR3 residues: CASSQGETESNQPQHF. The CDR3 nucleotides are TGTGCCAGCAGCCAAGGGGAGACAGAGAGCAATCAGCCCCAGCATTTT.

V and J are TRBV5-1 and TRBJ2-3; D is unresolved. Looked up from germline, CDR1 is SGHRS and CDR2 is YFSETQ. Trimming stripped 0 bases from V and 0 bases from J, with 8 bases between. The CDR3 has 15 residues. Written as DNA, the CDR3 is TGCGCCAGCAGCTTGGTTCCTAGTAGCACAGATACGCAGTATTTT. Translation gives CASSLVPSSTDTQYF.

The rearrangement links TRBV9 to TRBJ1-3, with 7 bases that match TRBD1. J was trimmed by 2 bases and V by 4 bases; bases with no gene match: 12. Germline V gene data show CDR1 as SGDLS and CDR2 as YYNGEE. CDR3 size: 17 residues. CDR3 DNA: TGTGCCAGCAGCCCACAAGGGAAGACAGGGCCTGGAAACACCATATATTTT. This translates into CASSPQGKTGPGNTIYF. The full variable domain, with the rest looked up from reference TRBV9 and TRBJ1-3, is DSGVTQTPKHLITATGQRVTLRCSPRSGDLSVYWYQQSLDQGLQFLIQYYNGEERAKGNILERFSAQQFPDLHSELNLSSLELGDSALYFCASSPQGKTGPGNTIYFGEGSWLTVV.

The V call is TRBV6-5, the J call TRBJ1-1; no clear D. Germline assignment: CDR1 MNHEY and CDR2 SVGAGI. The CDR3 runs 14 residues. The V end was cut by 6 bases, the J end by 4 bases, with 15 bases between. The CDR3 loop reads CASSFSPTSTEAFF. CDR3 in DNA: TGTGCCAGCAGCTTCAGCCCGACATCCACTGAAGCTTTCTTT.

This chain connects TRBV12-5 to TRBJ1-4; D ambiguous. The CDR3 runs 9 residues. With 8 bases removed from V and 15 bases from J, the gap between germline ends came to 10 bases. Germline V gene sequence: CDR1 LGHNT, CDR2 FRNRAP. CDR3 bases: TGTGCTAGTAACCCCGAGGTGTTTTTT. Amino acid sequence: CASNPEVFF.

The chain carries TRBV11-2 and TRBJ1-1, with D tentatively TRBD1 (5 bases). The germline V and J ends were trimmed by 0 bases and 3 bases, with 11 bases remaining between them. The CDR3 runs 15 residues. CDR1 is SGHAT, CDR2 FQNNGV, per germline. The CDR3 sequence: CASSLDWGEYTEAFF. CDR3 nucleotides: TGTGCCAGCAGCTTAGACTGGGGGGAGTACACTGAAGCTTTCTTT.

In its sample, this clone was seen once. The chain joins TRBV24-1 to TRBJ1-2; perhaps TRBD1 as D (5 bases). Germline V gene lookup returns CDR1 KGHDR and CDR2 SFDVKD. This CDR3 spans 13 amino acids. V was clipped by 4 bases and J by 6 bases, with 11 bases between them. The CDR3 DNA reads TGTGCCACCAGTGAGGGGGAGGAGAATGGCTACACCTTC. The encoded protein is CATSEGEENGYTF.

The gene calls are TRBV11-2 and TRBJ2-7; TRBD2 might be the D (5 bases). Deletions cut 2 bases from V and 0 bases from J, with 11 bases between. This CDR3 region has 15 residues. Germline CDR1 is SGHAT and CDR2 is FQNNGV. In DNA form, the CDR3 reads TGTGCCAGCAGCTTATACGGGATTAACTCCTACGAGCAGTACTTC. As protein: CASSLYGINSYEQYF.

The chain has TRBV4-2 and TRBJ2-3, with D hard to call. The CDR3 is made up of 17 amino acids. V was cut by 4 bases and J by 0 bases, with 17 bases left in between. Germline CDR1 is LGHNA and CDR2 is YNFKEQ. The CDR3 here is CASSPFVTQSSTDTQYF. The DNA for the CDR3 is TGTGCCAGCAGCCCCTTTGTAACCCAATCTAGCACAGATACGCAGTATTTT.

This clone was seen once. The chain joins TRBV7-3 to TRBJ1-1; D is undetermined. CDR3 length: 15 residues. Germline V gene sequence: CDR1 SGHTA, CDR2 FQGTGA. V was trimmed by 5 bases and J by 1 base, leaving 14 bases between them. The CDR3 is CASSPSSGPNTEAFF. CDR3 in DNA: TGTGCCAGCAGCCCATCCAGCGGACCGAACACTGAAGCTTTCTTT.

This chain uses TRBV4-2 with TRBJ2-1, with 8 nucleotides matching TRBD2. CDR3 length: 15 amino acids. Germline CDR1 reads LGHNA; CDR2 reads YNFKEQ. The V and J ends lost 6 bases and 5 bases, in that order; junction bases with no gene match: 9. CDR3 region: CASRHYSGIDNEQFF. CDR3 in DNA: TGTGCCAGCAGACATTATAGCGGGATAGACAATGAGCAGTTCTTC.

The chain combines TRBV13 with TRBJ1-3; D call uncertain. The CDR3 sequence is 15 residues long. Germline CDR1 reads PRHDT; CDR2 reads FYEKMQ (reference sequence). Between the trimmed V and J ends, which lost 3 bases and 0 bases, there was a span of 9 bases. The CDR3 bases are TGTGCCAGCAGCTTGTACGGATACTCTGGAAACACCATATATTTT. It translates to CASSLYGYSGNTIYF.

The V and J genes are TRBV21-1 and TRBJ1-2. TRBV21-1 is marked as a pseudogene. The CDR3 length is 18 residues. CDR3 nucleotides: TGTGCCAGCAGCAAAGCCCTTTGTGGGTCCATATCTAACTATGGCTACACCTTC. It encodes CASSKALCGSISNYGYTF.

The rearrangement joins TRBV24-1 to TRBJ1-5; 10 bases are a match to TRBD1. In germline, CDR1 is KGHDR, CDR2 SFDVKD. After removal of 7 bases from V and 4 bases from J, the junction contained 6 bases not matched to a gene. The CDR3 loop spans 15 amino acids. The CDR3 loop is CATSVGQGVNQPQHF. The CDR3 region has the DNA TGTGCCACCAGCGTCGGACAGGGGGTTAATCAGCCCCAGCATTTT.

The chain couples TRBV7-6 to TRBJ2-6; D unresolved. This CDR3 is 15 amino acids long. Trimming removed 1 base from V and 2 bases from J, with 6 bases in between. CDR1 is SGHVS, CDR2 FNYEAQ, per germline. This CDR3 reads CASSLEGPGANVLTF. CDR3 DNA sequence: TGTGCCAGCAGCTTAGAAGGTCCTGGGGCCAACGTCCTGACTTTC.

This chain links TRBV7-6 with TRBJ2-3; 7 nucleotides align to TRBD2. V dropped 1 base and J dropped 1; count of bases not matched to a gene: 2. CDR3 size: 15 residues. Germline CDR1 SGHVS, CDR2 FNYEAQ. DNA of the CDR3: TGTGCCAGCAGCTTAGAGGCGGGAGGCACAGATACGCAGTATTTT. It encodes CASSLEAGGTDTQYF. The full variable domain, its missing parts supplied by reference TRBV7-6 and TRBJ2-3, is GAGVSQSPRYKVTKRGQDVALRCDPISGHVSLYWYRQALGQGPEFLTYFNYEAQQDKSGLPNDRFSAERPEGSISTLTIQRTEQRDSAMYRCASSLEAGGTDTQYFGPGTRLTVL.

The rearrangement joins TRBV6-5 to TRBJ2-3; 7 bases are a match to TRBD2. Germline CDR1 MNHEY, CDR2 SVGAGI. Germline trimming cut 8 bases from V and 1 base from J; bases unmatched to any gene: 6. This CDR3 is 14 amino acids long. The CDR3 DNA is TGTGCCAGCTCCAAGCGGGAAGGCACAGATACGCAGTATTTT. The encoded protein is CASSKREGTDTQYF.

The V and J genes are TRBV19 and TRBJ2-5; D might be TRBD1 (6 bases). Germline CDR1 LNHDA, CDR2 SQIVND (reference sequence). Trimming stripped 6 bases from V and 1 base from J, with 21 bases between. CDR3 length: 17 residues. The CDR3: CASRSPGGLQGQETQYF. The CDR3, as DNA: TGTGCCAGTAGATCTCCGGGTGGCCTACAGGGCCAAGAGACCCAGTACTTC.

The table lists this clone with a few counts. V usage is TRBV2 and J usage is TRBJ1-1; tentatively, D is TRBD1 (5 bases). V was pared by 1 base and J by 7 bases, with 10 bases between. Germline-derived CDR1 and CDR2 are SNHLY and FYNNEI. The CDR3 length is 13 residues. The CDR3 DNA reads TGTGCCAGCAGTGAAGTAGGGGAGGGTGAAGCTTTCTTT. This codes for CASSEVGEGEAFF.

This rearrangement joins TRBV5-4 to TRBJ2-1; either TRBD1 or TRBD2 may supply D (5 bases each). Germline lookup yields CDR1 SGHNT and CDR2 YYREEE (reference sequence). V was shortened by 0 bases and J by 7 bases, with 14 bases between the two germline ends. The CDR3 is made up of 15 amino acids. CDR3 nucleotides: TGTGCCAGCAGCTTGGACCTTGGGGCGGGTAATGAGCAGTTCTTC. It is translated as CASSLDLGAGNEQFF.

Here the CDR3 DNA reads TGTGCCAGCAGCGTAGGAGCCAAGGGTGGTGGGACAGATACGCAGTATTTT. The encoded protein is CASSVGAKGGGTDTQYF. This sequence joins TRBV9 and TRBJ2-3; D gene unclear. Germline CDR1 and CDR2: SGDLS and YYNGEE. This CDR3 region has 17 residues. V dropped 0 bases and J dropped 3 bases, with 17 bases sitting between them.

V gene TRBV2 combines with J gene TRBJ2-3; 7 bases agree with TRBD1. V dropped 7 bases and J dropped 4; count of bases not matched to a gene: 8. CDR3 length: 14 amino acids. Germline V gene lookup returns CDR1 SNHLY and CDR2 FYNNEI. CDR3 sequence (DNA): TGTGCCAGCATCAAAGAAACAGGGGCAGATACGCAGTATTTT. It yields the protein CASIKETGADTQYF.